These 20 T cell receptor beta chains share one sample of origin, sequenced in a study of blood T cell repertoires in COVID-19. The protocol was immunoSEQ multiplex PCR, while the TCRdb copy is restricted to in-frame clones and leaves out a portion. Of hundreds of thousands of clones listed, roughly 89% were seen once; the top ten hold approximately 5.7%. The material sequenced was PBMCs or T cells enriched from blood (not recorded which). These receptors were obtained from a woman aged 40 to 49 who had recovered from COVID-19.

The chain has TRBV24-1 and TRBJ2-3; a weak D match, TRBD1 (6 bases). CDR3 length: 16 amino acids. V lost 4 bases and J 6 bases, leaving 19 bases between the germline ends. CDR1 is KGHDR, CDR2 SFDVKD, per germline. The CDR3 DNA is TGTGCCACCAGTGACCCTGGTCAGGGGAGAGGGGATACGCAGTATTTT. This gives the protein CATSDPGQGRGDTQYF.

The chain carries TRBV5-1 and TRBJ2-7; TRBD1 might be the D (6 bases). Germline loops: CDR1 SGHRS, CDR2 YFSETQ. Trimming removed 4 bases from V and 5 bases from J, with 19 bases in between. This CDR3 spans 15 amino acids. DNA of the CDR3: TGCGCCAGCAGCACCTCAGGGGCAGGGCGAGACGAGCAGTACTTC. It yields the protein CASSTSGAGRDEQYF.

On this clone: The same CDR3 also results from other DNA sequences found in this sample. CDR3 sequence (DNA): TGTGCCAGCAGTTTGCGGGGGTCCTATAATTCACCCCTCCACTTT. The encoded protein is CASSLRGSYNSPLHF. This sequence joins TRBV27 and TRBJ1-6; D is perhaps TRBD1 (5 bases). There are 15 residues in the CDR3. CDR1 is MNHEY, CDR2 SMNVEV, per germline (reference sequence). The V end was cut by 3 bases, the J end by 1 base, with 7 bases between.

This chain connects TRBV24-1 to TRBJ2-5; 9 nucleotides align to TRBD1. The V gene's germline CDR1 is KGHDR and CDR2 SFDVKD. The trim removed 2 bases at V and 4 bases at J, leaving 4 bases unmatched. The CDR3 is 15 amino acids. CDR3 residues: CATSDSGTGRETQYF. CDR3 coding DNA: TGTGCCACCAGTGATTCAGGGACAGGGCGAGAGACCCAGTACTTC.

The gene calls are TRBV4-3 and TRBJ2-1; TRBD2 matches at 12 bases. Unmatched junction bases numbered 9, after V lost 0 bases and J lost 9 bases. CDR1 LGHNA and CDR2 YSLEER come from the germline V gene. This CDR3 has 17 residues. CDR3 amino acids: CASSQDLAGGPGGEQFF. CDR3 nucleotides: TGCGCCAGCAGCCAAGACCTAGCGGGAGGGCCCGGGGGTGAGCAGTTCTTC.

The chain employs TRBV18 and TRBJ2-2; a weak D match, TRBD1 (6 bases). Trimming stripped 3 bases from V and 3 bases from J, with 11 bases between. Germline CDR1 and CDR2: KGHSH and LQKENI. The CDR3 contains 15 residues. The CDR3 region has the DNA TGTGCCAGCTCACCGTCCCGACAGGACACCGGGGAGCTGTTTTTT. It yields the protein CASSPSRQDTGELFF.

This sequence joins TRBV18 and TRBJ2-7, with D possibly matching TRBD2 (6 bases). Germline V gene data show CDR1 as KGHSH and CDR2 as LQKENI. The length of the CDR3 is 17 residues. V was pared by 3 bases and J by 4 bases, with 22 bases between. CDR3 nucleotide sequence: TGTGCCAGCTCACCTCGCGCGGGACCCTCCATTTCTTACGAGCAGTACTTC. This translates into CASSPRAGPSISYEQYF.

CDR3 region: CATSRDTSGAFSGANVLTF. The CDR3 region has the DNA TGTGCCACCAGCAGAGATACCAGCGGGGCTTTCTCTGGGGCCAACGTCCTGACTTTC. The chain couples TRBV15 to TRBJ2-6; 7 bases line up with TRBD2. This CDR3 region has 19 residues. Unmatched junction bases numbered 8, after V lost 0 bases and J lost 0 bases. CDR1 LNHNV and CDR2 YYDKDF come from the germline V gene (reference sequence).

The CDR3 loop is CAWNRGRAVTDTQYF. Written as DNA, the CDR3 is TGTGCCTGGAATCGAGGGAGGGCCGTCACAGATACGCAGTATTTT. The V call is TRBV30, the J call TRBJ2-3; 7 nucleotides match TRBD2. Per the germline V gene, CDR1 is GTSNPN and CDR2 is SVGIG (reference sequence). The CDR3 spans 15 residues. The junction had 9 bases not matched to a gene; V was cut back by 4 bases and J by 2 bases.

The chain's CDR3 is CASIQGQPNQPQHF. CDR3 nucleotides: TGTGCCAGCATCCAGGGACAACCAAATCAGCCCCAGCATTTT. V usage is TRBV28 and J usage is TRBJ1-5; TRBD1 might be the D (6 bases). Trimming shortened V by 7 bases and J by 4 bases, and 14 bases separated the two germline ends. The CDR3 is 14 residues long. Per the germline V gene, CDR1 is MDHEN and CDR2 is SYDVKM.

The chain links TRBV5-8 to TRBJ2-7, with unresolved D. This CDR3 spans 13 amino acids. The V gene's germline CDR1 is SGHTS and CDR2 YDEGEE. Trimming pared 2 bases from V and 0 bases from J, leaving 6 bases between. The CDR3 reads CASSFGASYEQYF. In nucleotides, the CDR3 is TGTGCCAGCAGCTTTGGAGCCTCCTACGAGCAGTACTTC.

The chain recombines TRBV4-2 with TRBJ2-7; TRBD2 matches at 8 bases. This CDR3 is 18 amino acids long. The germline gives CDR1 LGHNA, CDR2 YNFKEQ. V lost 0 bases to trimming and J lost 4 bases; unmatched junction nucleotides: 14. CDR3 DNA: TGTGCCAGCAGCCAAGAACCCCTGGCGGGAGGCCCCGGGTACGAGCAGTACTTC. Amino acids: CASSQEPLAGGPGYEQYF.

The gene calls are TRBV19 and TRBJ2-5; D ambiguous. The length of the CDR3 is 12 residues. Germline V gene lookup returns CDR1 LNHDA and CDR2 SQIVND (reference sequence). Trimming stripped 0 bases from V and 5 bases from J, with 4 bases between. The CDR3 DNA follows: TGTGCCAGTAGTATAGAGGCCGAGACCCAGTACTTC. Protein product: CASSIEAETQYF.

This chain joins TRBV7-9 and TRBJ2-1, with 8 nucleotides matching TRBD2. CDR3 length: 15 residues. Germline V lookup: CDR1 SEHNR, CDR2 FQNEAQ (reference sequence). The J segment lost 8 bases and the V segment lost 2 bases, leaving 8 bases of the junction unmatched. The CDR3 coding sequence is TGTGCCAGCAGCTTATACAGAGCGGGAGATGATGAGCAGTTCTTC. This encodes CASSLYRAGDDEQFF.

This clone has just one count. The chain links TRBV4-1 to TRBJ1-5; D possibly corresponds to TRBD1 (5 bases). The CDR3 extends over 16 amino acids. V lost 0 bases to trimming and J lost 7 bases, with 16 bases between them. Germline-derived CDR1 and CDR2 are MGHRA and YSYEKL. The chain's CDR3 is CASSQEGRQGGQPQHF. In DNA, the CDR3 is TGCGCCAGCAGCCAAGAAGGCCGTCAGGGTGGACAGCCCCAGCATTTT.

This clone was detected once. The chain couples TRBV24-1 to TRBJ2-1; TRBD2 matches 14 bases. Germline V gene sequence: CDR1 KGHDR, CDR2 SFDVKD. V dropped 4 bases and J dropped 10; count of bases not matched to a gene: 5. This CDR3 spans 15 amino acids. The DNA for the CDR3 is TGTGCCACCAGTGAGGGACTAGCGGGAGCGTGGGAGCAGTTCTTC. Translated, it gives CATSEGLAGAWEQFF.

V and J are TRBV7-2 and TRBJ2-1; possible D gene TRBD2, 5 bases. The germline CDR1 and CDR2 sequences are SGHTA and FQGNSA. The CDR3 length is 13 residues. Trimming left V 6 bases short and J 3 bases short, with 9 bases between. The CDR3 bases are TGTGCCAGCAGGCTCGGGAACTACAATGAGCAGTTCTTC. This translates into CASRLGNYNEQFF.

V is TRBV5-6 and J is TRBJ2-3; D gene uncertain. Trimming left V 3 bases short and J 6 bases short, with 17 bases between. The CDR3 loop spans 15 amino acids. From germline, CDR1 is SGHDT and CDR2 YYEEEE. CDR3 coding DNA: TGTGCCAGCAGCTGGCCTTCAGCCTTCAGGGATACGCAGTATTTT. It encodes CASSWPSAFRDTQYF.

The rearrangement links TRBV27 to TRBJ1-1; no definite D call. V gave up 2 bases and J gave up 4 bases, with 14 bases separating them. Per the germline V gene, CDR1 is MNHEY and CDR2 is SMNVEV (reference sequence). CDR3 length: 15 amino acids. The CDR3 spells CASSLAGRGSTEAFF. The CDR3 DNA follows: TGTGCCAGCAGTTTAGCCGGAAGAGGATCCACTGAAGCTTTCTTT.

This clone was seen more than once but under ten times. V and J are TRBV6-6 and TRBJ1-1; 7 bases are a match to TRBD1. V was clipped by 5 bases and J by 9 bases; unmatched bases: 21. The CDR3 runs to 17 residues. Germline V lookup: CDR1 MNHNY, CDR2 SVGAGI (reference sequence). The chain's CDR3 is CASSLRQGLSNTGKAFF. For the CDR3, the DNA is TGTGCCAGCAGTCTCCGACAGGGACTGTCGAACACTGGAAAAGCTTTCTTT.